This T cell receptor (beta chain) came from a study of shared clonotypes between healthy human individuals (dated by TCRdb to the early 2020s). As for the study more broadly: The cohort included three men and a couple of women between 18 and 49 years of age. To estimate repertoire size and how much clonotypes are shared between individuals, the study performed deep sequencing of blood TCR repertoires from 4 to 6 healthy adults. To increase sequencing depth and limit assay-specific biases, different laboratories used diverse techniques to prepare libraries and sequence TCR repertoires. Per donor, leukapheresis produced somewhere between about 0.94 and 8.9 billion PBMCs. For each donor, CD4 naive and CD4 memory were each given three plates, CD8 naive was given two plates, and CD8 memory was given one plate.

Remarks on this clone: Its antigen is still unknown. No much larger clonotype is one base removed from it; base qualities were not supplied.

The donors were healthy, HIV-negative adults with no recently reported acute infections or vaccinations. Only Caucasian adults living in Nashville, Tennessee, USA were represented among the donors. Magnetic negative selection was used to enrich CD4+ T cells, after which naive cells were positively selected on CD45RA and the negative fraction became the memory subset. After blood collection by leukapheresis, PBMCs were isolated using Ficoll-Histopaque density gradient centrifugation and then cryopreserved in the vapor phase of liquid nitrogen. Analytical flow cytometry was used to check the purity and quantity of each magnetically sorted T cell population. Genomic DNA was isolated from each sorted fraction and quantified by UV absorbance on a Nanodrop 2000c. On the study overall, not on this receptor specifically: Because the study included a small number of donors, the genetic and exposure-history diversity represented was limited. When four donors were compared, the shared fraction of clonotypes was around 4.6% for naive CD4, more than 3% for naive CD8, roughly 2.5% for memory CD4, and 0.4% for memory CD8. Sampling was limited to blood, and TCR repertoires in tissue likely differ from TCR repertoires in blood. Naive subsets generally had larger estimated clonotype richness than memory subsets. Compared with non-shared clonotypes, the clonotypes found in all four sorted-subset donors had higher generation probabilities. Based on pairwise subsampling, the degree of clonotype sharing among donors was expected to be affected by sequencing depth. Even with the large sequencing depth, rarefaction of the sorted-subset datasets indicated that sequencing was incomplete.

Including cysteine and phenylalanine, the CDR3 has 14 amino acids. The only DNA kept is the CDR3, 42 bases in frame from the first base. The germline V gene yields SGHAT for CDR1 and FQNNGV for CDR2. The germline ends are 16 bases apart after V is trimmed by 5 bases and J by 6 bases. Using the deep immunoSEQ assay, multiplex PCR amplified TCR CDR3 regions from genomic DNA. Genomic DNA extracted from each cell subset was distributed evenly over all wells of several immunoSEQ 96-well plates, and each plate served as one replicate. For sorted subsets, around 200 ng genomic DNA, equal to some 30,000 T cell genomes, was loaded into each replicate PCR. Purified libraries were quantified with a Qubit 3.0 fluorometer, sized on a Bioanalyzer 2100, and re-quantified with the KAPA Library Quantification kit. Every immunoSEQ 96-well plate was sequenced on a dedicated single-read 150-cycle Illumina NextSeq 550 flow cell. In the authors' own workflow: The immunoSEQ output contained only junctional sequences without quality scores, so filtering could not match that applied to full-length reads. Sequences were annotated with PyIR, a Python wrapper for IgBLAST v1.9, using IMGT germline references to assign V/J genes and CDR3. Reads were filtered out if the reads had weak V/J assignments (E-value above 1e-6), no CDR3, stop codons, out-of-frame junctions, or ambiguous translated residues. V3J clonotypes were defined by identical inferred V gene, J gene, and CDR3 amino acid sequence. The percentage overlap between two repertoires was calculated by dividing the number of shared unique clonotypes by the size of the smaller repertoire. Repertoire richness was assessed with RTK rarefaction, the Chao1 estimator, and Recon v2.1 estimates of unobserved clonotypes. Generation probabilities for all TCRbeta clonotypes obtained by the gDNA method from a handful of donors were computed using OLGA. As stored in TCRdb, this immuneACCESS dataset retains in-frame rearrangements with V and J assigned. A fraction of the clones does not appear; measured against another copy, unresolved V genes explain less than half of the discrepancy, and the remainder lacks a known reason. From that table come the V and J calls and clone size; the DNA was used to work out D and trimming. The sample includes roughly 1.4 million clones, with approximately 98.5% observed a single time. Over 0.3% of the sample comes from the top ten.

Sequencing was done on a sample of naive CD4+ T cells sorted from blood. The cell subset or site label, as the study defines it: CD45RA+ positively selected. This chain joins TRBV11-2 to TRBJ1-2, with the D segment identity uncertain. This clonotype was obtained from a man aged 25-40 years in good health. In nucleotides, the sequence is TGTGCCAGCAGCAACTATATCCTAGGTGATGGCTACACCTTC. It specifies CASSNYILGDGYTF.